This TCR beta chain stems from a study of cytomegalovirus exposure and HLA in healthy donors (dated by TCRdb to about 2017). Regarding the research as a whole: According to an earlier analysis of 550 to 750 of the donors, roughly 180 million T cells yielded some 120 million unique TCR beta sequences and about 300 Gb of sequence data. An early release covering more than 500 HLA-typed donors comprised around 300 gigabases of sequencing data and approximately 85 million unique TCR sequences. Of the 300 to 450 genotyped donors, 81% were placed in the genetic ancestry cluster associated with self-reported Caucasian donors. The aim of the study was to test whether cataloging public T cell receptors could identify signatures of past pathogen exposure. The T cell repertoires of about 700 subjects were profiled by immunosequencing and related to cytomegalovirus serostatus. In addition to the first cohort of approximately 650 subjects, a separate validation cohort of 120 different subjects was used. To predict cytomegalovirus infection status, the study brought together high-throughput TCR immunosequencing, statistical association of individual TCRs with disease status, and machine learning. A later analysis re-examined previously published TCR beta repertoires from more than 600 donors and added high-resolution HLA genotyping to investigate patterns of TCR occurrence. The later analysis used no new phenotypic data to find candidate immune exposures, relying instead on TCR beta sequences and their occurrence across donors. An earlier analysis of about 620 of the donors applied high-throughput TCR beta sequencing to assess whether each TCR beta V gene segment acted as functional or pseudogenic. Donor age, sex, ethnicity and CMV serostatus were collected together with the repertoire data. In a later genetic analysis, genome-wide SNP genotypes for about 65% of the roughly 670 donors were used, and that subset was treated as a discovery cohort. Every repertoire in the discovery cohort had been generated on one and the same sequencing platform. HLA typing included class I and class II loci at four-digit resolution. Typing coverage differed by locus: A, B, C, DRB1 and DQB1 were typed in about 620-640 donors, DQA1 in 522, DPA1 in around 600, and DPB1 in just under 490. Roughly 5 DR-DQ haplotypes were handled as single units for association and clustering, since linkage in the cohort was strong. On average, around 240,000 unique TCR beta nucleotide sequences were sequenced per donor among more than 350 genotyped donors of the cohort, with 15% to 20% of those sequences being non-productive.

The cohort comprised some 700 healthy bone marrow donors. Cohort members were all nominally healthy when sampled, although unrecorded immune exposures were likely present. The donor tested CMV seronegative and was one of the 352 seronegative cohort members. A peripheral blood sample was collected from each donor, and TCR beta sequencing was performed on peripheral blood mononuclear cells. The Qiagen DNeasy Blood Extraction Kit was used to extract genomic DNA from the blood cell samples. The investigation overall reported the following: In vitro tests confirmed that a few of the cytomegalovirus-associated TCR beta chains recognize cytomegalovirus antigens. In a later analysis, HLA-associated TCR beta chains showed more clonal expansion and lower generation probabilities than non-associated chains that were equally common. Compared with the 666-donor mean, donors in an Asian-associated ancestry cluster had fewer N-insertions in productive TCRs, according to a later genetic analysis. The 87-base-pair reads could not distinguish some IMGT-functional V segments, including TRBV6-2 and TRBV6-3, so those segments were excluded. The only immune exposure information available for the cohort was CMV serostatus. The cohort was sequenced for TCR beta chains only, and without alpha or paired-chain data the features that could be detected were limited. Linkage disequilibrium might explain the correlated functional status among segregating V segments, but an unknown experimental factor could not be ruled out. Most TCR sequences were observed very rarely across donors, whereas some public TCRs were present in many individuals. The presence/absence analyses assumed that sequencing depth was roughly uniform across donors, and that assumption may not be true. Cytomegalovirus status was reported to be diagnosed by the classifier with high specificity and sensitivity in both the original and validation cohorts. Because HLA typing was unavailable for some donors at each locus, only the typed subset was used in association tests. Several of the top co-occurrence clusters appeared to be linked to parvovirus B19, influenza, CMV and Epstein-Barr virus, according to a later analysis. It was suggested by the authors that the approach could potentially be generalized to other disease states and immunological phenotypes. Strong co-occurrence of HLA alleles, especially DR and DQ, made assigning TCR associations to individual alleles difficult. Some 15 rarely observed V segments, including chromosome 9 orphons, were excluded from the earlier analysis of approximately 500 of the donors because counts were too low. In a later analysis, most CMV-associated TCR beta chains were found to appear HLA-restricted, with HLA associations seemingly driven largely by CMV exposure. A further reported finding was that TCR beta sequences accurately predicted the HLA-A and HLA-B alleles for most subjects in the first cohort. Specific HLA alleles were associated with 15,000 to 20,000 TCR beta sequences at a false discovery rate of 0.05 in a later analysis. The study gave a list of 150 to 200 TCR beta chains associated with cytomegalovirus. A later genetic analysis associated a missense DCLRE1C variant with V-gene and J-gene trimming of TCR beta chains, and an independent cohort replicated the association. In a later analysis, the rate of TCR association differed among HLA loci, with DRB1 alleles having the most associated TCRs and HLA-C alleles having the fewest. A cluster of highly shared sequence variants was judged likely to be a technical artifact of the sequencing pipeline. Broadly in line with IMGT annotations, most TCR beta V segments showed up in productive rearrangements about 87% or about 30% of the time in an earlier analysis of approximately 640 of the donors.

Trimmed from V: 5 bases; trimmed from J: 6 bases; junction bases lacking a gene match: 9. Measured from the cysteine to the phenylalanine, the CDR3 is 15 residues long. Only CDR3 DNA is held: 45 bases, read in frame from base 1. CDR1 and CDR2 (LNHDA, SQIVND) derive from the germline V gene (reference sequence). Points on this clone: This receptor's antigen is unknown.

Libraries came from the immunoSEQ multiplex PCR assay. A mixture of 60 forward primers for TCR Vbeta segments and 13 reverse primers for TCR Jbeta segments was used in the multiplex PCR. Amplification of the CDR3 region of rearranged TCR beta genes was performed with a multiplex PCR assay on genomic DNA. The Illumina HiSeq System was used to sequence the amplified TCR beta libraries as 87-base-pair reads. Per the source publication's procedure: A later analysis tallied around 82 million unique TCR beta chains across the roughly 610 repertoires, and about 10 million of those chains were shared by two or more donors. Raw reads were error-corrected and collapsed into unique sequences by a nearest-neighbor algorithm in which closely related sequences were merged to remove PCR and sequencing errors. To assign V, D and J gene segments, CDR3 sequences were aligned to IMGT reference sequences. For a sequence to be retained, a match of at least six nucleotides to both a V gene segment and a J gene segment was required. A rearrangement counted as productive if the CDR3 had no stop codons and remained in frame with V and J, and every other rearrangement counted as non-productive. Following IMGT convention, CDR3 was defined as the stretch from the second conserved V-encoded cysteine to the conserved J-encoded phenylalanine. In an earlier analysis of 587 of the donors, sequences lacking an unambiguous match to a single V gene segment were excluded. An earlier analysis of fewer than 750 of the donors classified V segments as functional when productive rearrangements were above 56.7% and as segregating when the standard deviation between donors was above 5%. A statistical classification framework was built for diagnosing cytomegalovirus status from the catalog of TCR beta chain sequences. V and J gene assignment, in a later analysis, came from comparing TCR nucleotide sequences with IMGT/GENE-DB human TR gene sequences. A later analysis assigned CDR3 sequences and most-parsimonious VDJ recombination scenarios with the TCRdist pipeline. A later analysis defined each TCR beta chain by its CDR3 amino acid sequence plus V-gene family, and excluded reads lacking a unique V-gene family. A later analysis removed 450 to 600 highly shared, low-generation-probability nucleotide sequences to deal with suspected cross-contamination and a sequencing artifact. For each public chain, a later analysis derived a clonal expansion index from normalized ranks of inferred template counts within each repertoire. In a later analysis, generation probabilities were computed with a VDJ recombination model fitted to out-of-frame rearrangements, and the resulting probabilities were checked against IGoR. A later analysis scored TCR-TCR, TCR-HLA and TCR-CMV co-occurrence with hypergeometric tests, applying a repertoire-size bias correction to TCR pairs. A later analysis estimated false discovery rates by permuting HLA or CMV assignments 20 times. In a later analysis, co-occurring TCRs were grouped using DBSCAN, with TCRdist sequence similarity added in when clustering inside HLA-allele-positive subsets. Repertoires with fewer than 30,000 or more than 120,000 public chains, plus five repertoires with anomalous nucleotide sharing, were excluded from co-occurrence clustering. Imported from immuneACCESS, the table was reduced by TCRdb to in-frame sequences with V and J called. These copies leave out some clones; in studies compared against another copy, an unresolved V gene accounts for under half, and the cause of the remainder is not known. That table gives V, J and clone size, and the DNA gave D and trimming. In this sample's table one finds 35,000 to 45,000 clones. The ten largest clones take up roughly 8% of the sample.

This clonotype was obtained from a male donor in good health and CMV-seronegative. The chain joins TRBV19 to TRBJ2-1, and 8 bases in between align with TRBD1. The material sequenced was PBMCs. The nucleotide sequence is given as TGTGCCAGTAGTCCCTATGGACAGGGAAGCAATGAGCAGTTCTTC. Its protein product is CASSPYGQGSNEQFF.